A selection of T cell receptor beta chains follows, all from one sample in a study of cytomegalovirus exposure and HLA in healthy donors. The protocol was immunoSEQ multiplex PCR, while the TCRdb copy is restricted to in-frame clones and leaves out a portion. Of roughly 120,000 clones in the sample, about 80% are singletons; the top ten hold 7.5% to 10%. The material sequenced was PBMCs. The receptors derive from a female donor in good health and CMV-seropositive. CDR3s include the opening cysteine and the closing phenylalanine or tryptophan. Each record gives: clone size, V gene, D gene, J gene, CDR3 protein, CDR3 DNA. The D gene is left open where the match is weak. Clone size, where shown, is once, few, many, or a class for clones that have expanded.

size: .; V: TRBV5-4; D: TRBD1; J: TRBJ2-6; CDR3: CASSLPTGGGSGANVLTF; DNA: TGTGCCAGCAGCTTACCGACAGGGGGTGGCTCTGGGGCCAACGTCCTGACTTTC
size: .; V: TRBV7-3; D: TRBD2; J: TRBJ2-5; CDR3: CASSLRASGETQYF; DNA: TGTGCCAGCAGCTTAAGGGCTAGCGGGGAGACCCAGTACTTC
size: .; V: TRBV5-1; D: TRBD1; J: TRBJ1-1; CDR3: CASSVTGGVGTEAFF; DNA: TGCGCCAGCAGCGTAACAGGGGGCGTCGGCACTGAAGCTTTCTTT
size: .; V: TRBV4-2; D: TRBD2; J: TRBJ2-3; CDR3: CASSPRSGGSSSTDTQYF; DNA: TGTGCCAGCAGCCCGCGTAGCGGGGGTTCCTCTAGCACAGATACGCAGTATTTT
size: .; V: TRBV9; D: TRBD1; J: TRBJ2-1; CDR3: CASGVGTETYNEQFF; DNA: TGTGCCAGCGGCGTAGGGACAGAGACCTACAATGAGCAGTTCTTC
size: once; V: TRBV28; D: TRBD1; J: TRBJ2-7; CDR3: CASRGLDRVNEQYF; DNA: TGTGCCAGCAGGGGGTTAGACAGGGTCAACGAGCAGTACTTC
size: .; V: TRBV19; D: TRBD1; J: TRBJ1-4; CDR3: CASSPRTGEEKLFF; DNA: TGTGCCAGTAGTCCTAGGACAGGGGAGGAAAAACTGTTTTTT
size: .; V: TRBV10-1; D: TRBD2; J: TRBJ2-1; CDR3: CASNNSGGGNEQFF; DNA: TGCGCCAGCAACAATAGCGGGGGGGGCAATGAGCAGTTCTTC
size: few; V: TRBV30; D: TRBD1; J: TRBJ1-2; CDR3: CAWSVYQGVGMDGYTF; DNA: TGTGCCTGGAGTGTATATCAGGGGGTCGGAATGGATGGCTACACCTTC
size: .; V: TRBV29-1; D: TRBD1; J: TRBJ1-4; CDR3: CSVSEGGGEKLFF; DNA: TGCAGCGTGTCGGAAGGGGGCGGTGAAAAACTGTTTTTT
size: .; V: TRBV9; D: TRBD1; J: TRBJ1-2; CDR3: CASSDISVDRGYGYTF; DNA: TGTGCCAGCAGCGATATCTCCGTCGACAGGGGGTATGGCTACACCTTC
size: .; V: TRBV27; D: TRBD1; J: TRBJ1-5; CDR3: CASSKRGLSQPQHF; DNA: TGTGCCAGCAGTAAGAGGGGGCTGAGTCAGCCCCAGCATTTT
size: .; V: TRBV28; D: TRBD2; J: TRBJ2-5; CDR3: CASTPSGGVRETQYF; DNA: TGTGCCAGCACCCCTAGCGGGGGGGTTAGAGAGACCCAGTACTTC
size: .; V: TRBV4-3; D: TRBD2; J: TRBJ2-3; CDR3: CASSQATSGGAGGPDTQYF; DNA: TGCGCCAGCAGCCAAGCAACTAGCGGGGGGGCCGGAGGCCCAGATACGCAGTATTTT
size: .; V: TRBV2; D: TRBD1; J: TRBJ2-5; CDR3: CASSAGQAEETQYF; DNA: TGTGCCAGCAGTGCCGGACAGGCTGAAGAGACCCAGTACTTC
size: once; V: TRBV4-2; D: TRBD1; J: TRBJ1-1; CDR3: CASSQQGAGMMNTEAFF; DNA: TGTGCCAGCAGCCAACAGGGGGCCGGAATGATGAACACTGAAGCTTTCTTT